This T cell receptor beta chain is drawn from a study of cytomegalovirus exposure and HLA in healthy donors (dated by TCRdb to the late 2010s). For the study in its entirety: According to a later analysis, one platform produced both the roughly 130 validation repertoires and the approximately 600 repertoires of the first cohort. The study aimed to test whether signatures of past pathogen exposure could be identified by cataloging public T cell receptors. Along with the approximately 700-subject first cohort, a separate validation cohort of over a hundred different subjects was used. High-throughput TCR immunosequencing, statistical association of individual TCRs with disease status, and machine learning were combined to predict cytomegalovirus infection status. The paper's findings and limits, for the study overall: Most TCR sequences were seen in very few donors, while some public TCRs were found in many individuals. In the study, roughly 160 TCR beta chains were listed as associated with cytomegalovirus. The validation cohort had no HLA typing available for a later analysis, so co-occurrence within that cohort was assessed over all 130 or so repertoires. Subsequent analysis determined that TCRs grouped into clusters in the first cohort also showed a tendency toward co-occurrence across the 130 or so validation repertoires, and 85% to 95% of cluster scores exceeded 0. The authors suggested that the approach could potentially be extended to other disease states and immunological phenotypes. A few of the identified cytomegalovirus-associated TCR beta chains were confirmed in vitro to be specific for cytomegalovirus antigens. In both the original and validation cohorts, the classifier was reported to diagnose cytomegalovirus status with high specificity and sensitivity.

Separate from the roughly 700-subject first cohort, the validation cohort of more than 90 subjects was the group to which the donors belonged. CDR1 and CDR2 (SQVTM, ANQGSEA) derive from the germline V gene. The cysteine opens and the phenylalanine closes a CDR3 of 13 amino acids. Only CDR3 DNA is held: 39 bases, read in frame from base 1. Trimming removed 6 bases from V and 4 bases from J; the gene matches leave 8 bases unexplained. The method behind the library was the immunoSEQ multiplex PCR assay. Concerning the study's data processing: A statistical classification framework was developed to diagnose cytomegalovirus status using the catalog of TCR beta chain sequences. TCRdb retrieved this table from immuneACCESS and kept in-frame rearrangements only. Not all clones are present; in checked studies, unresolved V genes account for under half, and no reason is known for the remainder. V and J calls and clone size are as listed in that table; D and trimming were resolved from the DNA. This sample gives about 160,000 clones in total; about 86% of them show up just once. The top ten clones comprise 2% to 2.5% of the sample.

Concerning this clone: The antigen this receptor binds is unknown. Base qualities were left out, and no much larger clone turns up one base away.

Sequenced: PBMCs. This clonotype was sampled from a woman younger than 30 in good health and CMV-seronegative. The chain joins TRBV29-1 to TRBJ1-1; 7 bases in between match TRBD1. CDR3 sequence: CSVKAGGGTEAFF. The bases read TGCAGCGTCAAGGCAGGGGGAGGCACTGAAGCTTTCTTT.